The 32 T cell receptor beta chains below come from one sample, sequenced in a study of naive and memory T cell subsets. The beta constant-region primer was an equimolar mix of two oligonucleotides covering TRBC1 and TRBC2. Nested alpha and beta constant-region primers with the SP2 primer drove four PCR rounds on ligated cDNA. TCRdb analysed the UMI-ligation and nested PCR reads with MiXCR anew, one entry per CDR3 protein. The data hold some 110,000 distinct CDR3 sequences, with 35% to 45% observed a single time. Sequenced: central memory CD4+ T cells from blood. These receptors came from a human donor in good health.

This clonotype occurred a few times. CDR3 region: CASSPHMEGNTEAFF. The CDR3 bases are TGTGCCAGCAGTCCGCATATGGAGGGCAACACTGAAGCTTTCTTT. The gene calls are TRBV28 and TRBJ1-1; D gene unclear. The CDR3 consists of 15 residues. Trimming removed 5 bases at V and 2 bases at J, with 15 bases between. CDR1 MDHEN and CDR2 SYDVKM come from the germline V gene.

The genes are TRBV12-3 or TRBV12-4 and TRBJ1-2; 8 nucleotides align to TRBD1. The V gene end was trimmed by 0 bases and the J gene end by 4 bases; junction bases not matched to a gene: 1. The CDR3 is 14 amino acids. Here the CDR3 reads CASSLADRAYGYTF. The CDR3 DNA is TGTGCCAGCAGTTTAGCGGACAGGGCCTATGGCTACACCTTC.

The chain is built from TRBV27 and TRBJ1-1; TRBD1 matches 7 bases. Germline CDR1 reads MNHEY; CDR2 reads SMNVEV (reference sequence). The J segment lost 8 bases and the V segment lost 5 bases, leaving 14 bases of the junction unmatched. The CDR3 contains 15 residues. The CDR3: CASSGQTGRRGEAFF. The CDR3 coding sequence is TGTGCCAGCAGTGGACAGACAGGGAGGAGGGGGGAAGCTTTCTTT.

The chain employs TRBV18 and TRBJ1-2, with 8 bases identical to TRBD1. Germline lookup yields CDR1 KGHSH and CDR2 LQKENI. V gave up 6 bases and J gave up 1 base; unmatched junction bases: 4. This CDR3 comprises 14 residues. The CDR3: CASSLDRDNYGYTF. The CDR3 DNA reads as TGTGCCAGCTCGTTGGACAGGGATAACTATGGCTACACCTTC. Looking up the rest from reference TRBV18 and TRBJ1-2 gives the full variable domain: NAGVMQNPRHLVRRRGQEARLRCSPMKGHSHVYWYRQLPEEGLKFMVYLQKENIIDESGMPKERFSAEFPKEGPSILRIQQVVRGDSAAYFCASSLDRDNYGYTFGSGTRLTVV.

This clonotype was counted a few times. The chain joins TRBV7-8 to TRBJ2-2, with D unclear. V was cut by 1 base and J by 1 base, with 4 bases left in between. The CDR3 loop spans 14 amino acids. Germline V gene sequence: CDR1 SGHVS, CDR2 FQNEAQ. The CDR3 bases are TGTGCCAGCAGCTTAGTTCAGAACACCGGGGAGCTGTTTTTT. Protein sequence: CASSLVQNTGELFF.

This clonotype came up a few times. The chain couples TRBV29-1 to TRBJ2-7, with D unresolved. This CDR3 region has 14 residues. CDR1 and CDR2 (germline): SQVTM, ANQGSEA. V lost 2 bases to trimming and J lost 2 bases, with 13 bases between them. Written as DNA, the CDR3 is TGCAGCGTTGAATTTTTAGGGTCCCCCTACGAGCAGTACTTC. The encoded protein is CSVEFLGSPYEQYF.

This chain links TRBV14 with TRBJ2-3; D is undetermined. This CDR3 is built from 13 residues. The germline V gene has CDR1 SGHDN and CDR2 FVKESK. V was shortened by 4 bases and J by 10 bases, with 15 bases between the two germline ends. This CDR3 is CASSPAPLQAQYF. CDR3 DNA sequence: TGTGCCAGCAGCCCGGCCCCCCTGCAGGCGCAGTATTTT. Full variable domain (missing parts from reference TRBV14 and TRBJ2-3): EAGVTQFPSHSVIEKGQTVTLRCDPISGHDNLYWYRRVMGKEIKFLLHFVKESKQDESGMPNNRFLAERTGGTYSTLKVQPAELEDSGVYFCASSPAPLQAQYFGPGTRLTVL.

This clonotype appeared a single time. V is TRBV28 and J is TRBJ2-7, with 8 bases identical to TRBD1. This CDR3 region has 16 residues. Trimming removed 5 bases from V and 5 bases from J; junction bases left unmatched: 14. CDR1 MDHEN and CDR2 SYDVKM come from the germline V gene. CDR3 protein: CASSTRQGRGLHEQYF. As DNA, the CDR3 is TGTGCCAGCAGTACCCGACAGGGGAGAGGTCTCCACGAGCAGTACTTC.

The V gene is TRBV28, the J gene TRBJ1-2; D gene uncertain. V was trimmed by 3 bases and J by 4 bases, leaving 9 bases between them. The CDR3 consists of 13 residues. Germline V gene data show CDR1 as MDHEN and CDR2 as SYDVKM. The CDR3 loop reads CASSFYTAYGYTF. The DNA of the CDR3 is TGTGCCAGCAGTTTTTATACAGCCTATGGCTACACCTTC.

This clonotype was seen a few times. This chain joins TRBV18 and TRBJ1-1, with TRBD1 as a possible D gene (5 bases). The germline V gene has CDR1 KGHSH and CDR2 LQKENI. The CDR3 runs to 14 residues. Trimming stripped 2 bases from V and 4 bases from J, with 11 bases between. Here the CDR3 reads CASSPNQGFTEAFF. The CDR3 DNA is TGTGCCAGCTCACCAAATCAGGGATTCACTGAAGCTTTCTTT.

This clonotype was detected once. J is TRBJ2-3 and V is TRBV7-2; 12 nucleotides agree with TRBD2. The germline CDR1 and CDR2 sequences are SGHTA and FQGNSA. V was pared by 6 bases and J by 0 bases, with 7 bases of the junction left unmatched. CDR3 length: 17 amino acids. The CDR3: CASRQTSGRMSTDTQYF. CDR3 nucleotide sequence: TGTGCCAGCAGACAAACTAGCGGGAGGATGAGCACAGATACGCAGTATTTT.

The CDR3 bases are TGTGCCATCAGTGAGTTCGCCGAGCAGTACTTC. Amino acid sequence: CAISEFAEQYF. This chain joins TRBV10-3 and TRBJ2-7; D gene ambiguous. CDR3 length: 11 amino acids. CDR1 and CDR2 (germline): ENHRY, SYGVKD. Trimming took off 1 base at V and 6 bases at J, with 4 bases between the two ends.

The chain carries TRBV2 and TRBJ2-7; TRBD1 agrees at 12 bases. CDR1 SNHLY and CDR2 FYNNEI come from the germline V gene. With V trimmed by 5 bases and J by 6 bases, 8 bases remained unmatched. The CDR3 spans 15 residues. The CDR3 spells CASSSRDRGQGEQYF. DNA for the CDR3: TGTGCCAGCAGTTCCCGGGACAGGGGGCAAGGCGAGCAGTACTTC.

J is TRBJ2-5 and V is TRBV11-2; D not resolved. The germline V gene has CDR1 SGHAT and CDR2 FQNNGV. V dropped 7 bases and J dropped 2 bases, with 23 bases sitting between them. This CDR3 is 17 amino acids long. CDR3 nucleotides: TGTGCCAGCACCGTAATCCCTGGACGGGCCAAACAAGAGACCCAGTACTTC. Protein sequence: CASTVIPGRAKQETQYF.

The V gene is TRBV29-1, the J gene TRBJ2-3, with 11 bases matching TRBD1. V shed 2 bases and J 0 bases; nucleotides not matched to a gene: 10. CDR1 is SQVTM and CDR2 is ANQGSEA in the germline V gene. CDR3 size: 18 residues. CDR3 DNA sequence: TGCAGCGTTGAATGGGTACCTGGGACAGGGGGGAGCACAGATACGCAGTATTTT. Its translation: CSVEWVPGTGGSTDTQYF.

The chain recombines TRBV28 with TRBJ2-3; possible D gene TRBD1, 5 bases. This CDR3 comprises 16 residues. Looked up from germline, CDR1 is MDHEN and CDR2 is SYDVKM. V shed 3 bases and J shed 4 bases, with 17 bases lying between them. This CDR3 is CASSFDPWGLADTQYF. The CDR3 coding sequence is TGTGCCAGCAGTTTCGATCCCTGGGGCCTGGCAGATACGCAGTATTTT. The entire variable domain, with the rest obtained from reference TRBV28 and TRBJ2-3, is as follows: DVKVTQSSRYLVKRTGEKVFLECVQDMDHENMFWYRQDPGLGLRLIYFSYDVKMKEKGDIPEGYSVSREKKERFSLILESASTNQTSMYLCASSFDPWGLADTQYFGPGTRLTVL.

The gene calls are TRBV7-6 and TRBJ2-3; 7 bases are a match to TRBD1. This CDR3 has 17 residues. V lost 3 bases, J lost 2 bases, and 11 bases stayed unmatched. CDR1 is SGHVS, CDR2 FNYEAQ, per germline. For the CDR3, the DNA is TGTGCCAGCAGCTTCCGAAGACAGGGCTGGACCACAGATACGCAGTATTTT. Its protein is CASSFRRQGWTTDTQYF.

This chain's CDR3 is CASSISPGQGWAGEQYF. CDR3 nucleotides: TGTGCCAGTAGTATCTCCCCGGGACAGGGATGGGCTGGTGAGCAGTACTTC. This sequence joins TRBV19 and TRBJ2-7; the match to TRBD1 covers 9 bases. This CDR3 contains 17 residues. Germline CDR1 and CDR2: LNHDA and SQIVND (reference sequence). The V segment lost 3 bases and the J segment 7 bases; nucleotides outside the gene matches: 16.

Here the CDR3 reads CASSLAAGGNQPQHF. The CDR3 DNA is TGTGCCAGCAGCTTAGCTGCAGGAGGCAATCAGCCCCAGCATTTT. J is TRBJ1-5 and V is TRBV7-9; unclear D gene. From germline, CDR1 is SEHNR and CDR2 FQNEAQ (reference sequence). Trimming took 0 bases from V and 2 from J, leaving 8 bases between them. The CDR3 extends over 15 amino acids.

This clonotype turned up a few times. This chain links TRBV20-1 with TRBJ2-5; tentatively, D is TRBD1 (5 bases). From germline, CDR1 is DFQATT and CDR2 SNEGSKA (reference sequence). This CDR3 comprises 12 residues. V was cut by 1 base and J by 11 bases, with 14 bases left in between. CDR3 sequence reads: CSARGTTDKQYF. DNA of the CDR3: TGCAGTGCTAGAGGGACAACGGACAAACAGTACTTC.

V usage is TRBV7-2 and J usage is TRBJ1-1; 8 bases agree with TRBD1. J was trimmed by 5 bases and V by 5 bases; bases with no gene match: 7. CDR1 is SGHTA and CDR2 is FQGNSA in the germline V gene. This CDR3 has 14 residues. The chain's CDR3 is CASSRDRSRTEAFF. CDR3 DNA sequence: TGTGCCAGCAGCCGGGACAGGTCGAGGACTGAAGCTTTCTTT.

This clonotype has only a few counts. The J gene is TRBJ2-7, the V gene TRBV6-2 or TRBV6-3; TRBD1 is a possible D gene (6 bases). Trimming stripped 5 bases from V and 1 base from J, with 12 bases between. The length of the CDR3 is 14 residues. Germline CDR1 and CDR2: MNHEY and SVGEGT. This chain's CDR3 is CASSHRDKSYEQYF. The DNA of the CDR3 is TGTGCCAGCAGTCACCGGGACAAGTCCTACGAGCAGTACTTC.

This clonotype turned up a few times. The chain couples TRBV6-1 to TRBJ2-3, with TRBD2 matching over 9 bases. Unmatched junction bases numbered 5, after V lost 4 bases and J lost 3 bases. CDR1 is MNHNS, CDR2 SASEGT, per germline. This CDR3 has 15 amino acids. DNA of the CDR3: TGTGCCAGCAGTGGAGCGGGAGGTGGTACAGATACGCAGTATTTT. Translation: CASSGAGGGTDTQYF.

The CDR3: CASSSPPGSTNEKLFF. CDR3 sequence (DNA): TGTGCCAGCAGTTCTCCTCCCGGGTCAACTAATGAAAAACTGTTTTTT. The V call is TRBV28, the J call TRBJ1-4, with D unresolved. The CDR3 runs to 16 residues. The V end was cut by 4 bases, the J end by 0 bases, with 12 bases between. Germline loops: CDR1 MDHEN, CDR2 SYDVKM. Supplemented by reference TRBV28 and TRBJ1-4, the full variable domain reads DVKVTQSSRYLVKRTGEKVFLECVQDMDHENMFWYRQDPGLGLRLIYFSYDVKMKEKGDIPEGYSVSREKKERFSLILESASTNQTSMYLCASSSPPGSTNEKLFFGSGTQLSVL.

J is TRBJ2-1 and V is TRBV20-1; D might be TRBD2 (5 bases). The length of the CDR3 is 13 residues. The V end was cut by 3 bases, the J end by 9 bases, with 15 bases between. Germline V gene data show CDR1 as DFQATT and CDR2 as SNEGSKA (reference sequence). CDR3 nucleotides: TGCAGTGCTAGGGTCTATAGCGCCGGTGAGCAGTTCTTC. Its translation: CSARVYSAGEQFF.

V gene TRBV20-1 combines with J gene TRBJ2-1; perhaps D is TRBD1 or TRBD2 (5 bases each). V was clipped by 3 bases and J by 5 bases, with 11 bases between them. The germline V gene has CDR1 DFQATT and CDR2 SNEGSKA (reference sequence). CDR3 length: 13 amino acids. This CDR3 reads CSASAWGNNEQFF. CDR3 DNA sequence: TGCAGTGCTAGTGCATGGGGGAACAATGAGCAGTTCTTC.

J is TRBJ2-7 and V is TRBV4-3; D not certain. CDR1 is LGHNA, CDR2 YSLEER, per germline. This CDR3 has 13 residues. V was clipped by 1 base and J by 3 bases, with 7 bases between them. The CDR3 reads CASSQGGLYEQYF. CDR3 sequence (DNA): TGCGCCAGCAGCCAAGGCGGCCTCTACGAGCAGTACTTC.

V is TRBV20-1 and J is TRBJ2-3, with 12 bases matching TRBD2. CDR3 size: 19 residues. Unmatched junction bases numbered 13, after V lost 3 bases and J lost 0 bases. From germline, CDR1 is DFQATT and CDR2 SNEGSKA (reference sequence). The CDR3 spells CSASPGLAGGYTSTDTQYF. CDR3 nucleotides: TGCAGTGCTAGCCCGGGACTAGCGGGTGGCTATACTAGCACAGATACGCAGTATTTT.

The chain couples TRBV28 to TRBJ2-7; weak D call: TRBD2 (5 bases). The CDR3 length is 14 residues. Trimming took 8 bases from V and 7 from J, leaving 21 bases between them. The V gene's germline CDR1 is MDHEN and CDR2 SYDVKM. The CDR3 is CASCLYRTSLEQYF. Written as DNA, the CDR3 is TGTGCCAGCTGTCTCTACCGGACTTCCTTGGAGCAGTACTTC.

This clonotype came up a few times. The chain is built from TRBV6-5 and TRBJ2-1; D ambiguous. Germline CDR1 MNHEY, CDR2 SVGAGI. The CDR3 spans 13 residues. V was pared by 6 bases and J by 6 bases, with 12 bases between. The CDR3 region is CASSERYRNEQFF. The CDR3 DNA follows: TGTGCCAGCAGCGAACGGTATCGCAATGAGCAGTTCTTC.

Notes on this clonotype: The conserved final phenylalanine or tryptophan is absent from the CDR3, which likely points to a read error. V gene TRBV20-1 combines with J gene TRBJ2-3; no definite D call. Germline V gene lookup returns CDR1 DFQATT and CDR2 SNEGSKA (reference sequence). CDR3 length: 14 residues. Deletions cut 3 bases from V and 8 bases from J, with 18 bases between. The CDR3, as DNA: TGCAGTGCTAGGGAGAGTCCATTTATTATTACGCAGTATTAT. Translation gives CSARESPFIITQYY.

Comments on this clonotype: The CDR3 end shows no conserved phenylalanine or tryptophan, and so a read error is likely. The rearrangement links TRBV24-1 to TRBJ2-1; 7 bases are a match to TRBD1. The CDR3 extends over 12 amino acids. Trimming took 7 bases from V and 4 from J; bases not matched to a gene: 0. Germline lookup yields CDR1 KGHDR and CDR2 SFDVKD. CDR3: CATRQGYNEQFL. The CDR3 nucleotides are TGTGCCACCAGACAGGGGTACAATGAGCAGTTCCTC.